One sample yielded the 27 T cell receptor beta chains listed below, sequenced in a study of T cell changes during pregnancy in multiple sclerosis (dated by TCRdb to between 2019 and 2020). Libraries came from the immunoSEQ multiplex PCR assay. Held by TCRdb, this immuneACCESS table contains in-frame sequences only and omits some clones. Under half of the omission traces to an unresolved V gene where checked; the cause of the rest is unknown. The sample table shows approximately 60,000 clones, and roughly 93% are seen once. The ten largest account for 1% to 1.5% of the sample. The source was peripheral blood, collected in the second trimester of pregnancy. These receptors all come from a female donor with multiple sclerosis, enrolled in a pregnancy study.

The chain has TRBV7-2 and TRBJ1-2, with 9 bases that match TRBD1. J lost 8 bases, V lost 3 bases, and 10 bases had no gene match. The germline V gene has CDR1 SGHTA and CDR2 FQGNSA. CDR3 length: 15 residues. CDR3 coding DNA: TGTGCCAGCAGCTTTTCCCCGGGACAGGGCGACGGCTACACCTTC. Residues: CASSFSPGQGDGYTF.

This chain uses TRBV5-1 with TRBJ2-1; 7 bases align to TRBD1. Germline V gives CDR1 SGHRS, CDR2 YFSETQ. The CDR3 spans 13 residues. Trimming cost V 4 bases and J 9 bases; bases outside gene matches: 7. CDR3 loop: CASSPDRVSEQFF. CDR3 nucleotides: TGCGCCAGCAGCCCCGACAGGGTTAGTGAGCAGTTCTTC.

V is TRBV7-8 and J is TRBJ2-7, with 10 positions matching TRBD1. There are 19 residues in the CDR3. Germline V CDR1 and CDR2: SGHVS, FQNEAQ. Germline trimming cut 5 bases from V and 2 bases from J; bases unmatched to any gene: 18. The CDR3 DNA follows: TGTGCCAGCAGCCTAGAAGTAAACGACAGGGGGCAGAGGCCCTACGAGCAGTACTTC. Translated, it gives CASSLEVNDRGQRPYEQYF.

The table lists this clone with a count of one. The V call is TRBV6-1, the J call TRBJ1-5; D is perhaps TRBD1 (6 bases). Germline values: CDR1 MNHNS, CDR2 SASEGT. This CDR3 contains 14 residues. V shed 1 base and J shed 6 bases, with 10 bases lying between them. DNA for the CDR3: TGTGCCAGCAGTGAAGGAGGGGGATTTCAGCCCCAGCATTTT. Amino acids: CASSEGGGFQPQHF.

This sequence joins TRBV12-1 and TRBJ2-1; the table names TRBD2, a call not compared with the DNA. TRBV12-1 is termed a pseudogene. The CDR3 consists of 16 residues. The CDR3 bases are TGTGCCACTCTGAGATTGCGGGGGGTCTCCTACAATGAGCAGTTCTTC. This codes for CATLRLRGVSYNEQFF.

The chain carries TRBV11-2 and TRBJ2-1; the match to TRBD1 covers 11 bases. In germline, CDR1 is SGHAT, CDR2 FQNNGV. The CDR3 is 16 residues long. The ends lost 2 bases at V and 8 bases at J; junction bases unmatched: 8. CDR3 protein: CASSLFRTGGMDEQFF. In nucleotides, the CDR3 is TGTGCCAGCAGCTTATTCAGGACAGGGGGCATGGATGAGCAGTTCTTC.

This chain joins TRBV4-1 and TRBJ1-1; D gene ambiguous. The CDR3 has 15 residues. CDR1 is MGHRA, CDR2 YSYEKL, per germline. V lost 0 bases and J lost 1, with 9 bases in between. The CDR3 reads CASSQEAVANTEAFF. CDR3 nucleotide sequence: TGCGCCAGCAGCCAAGAGGCGGTGGCGAACACTGAAGCTTTCTTT.

This sequence joins TRBV6-6 and TRBJ1-5; unclear D gene. Germline V CDR1 and CDR2: MNHNY, SVGAGI (reference sequence). CDR3 length: 13 amino acids. The V gene lost 5 bases and the J gene lost 6 bases, with 11 bases spanning the gap. The CDR3 reads CASSREEGQPQHF. CDR3 nucleotides: TGTGCCAGCAGTCGGGAAGAAGGTCAGCCCCAGCATTTT.

This clone has a count of ten or more. The V and J genes are TRBV6-4 and TRBJ2-1, with a tentative D call TRBD2 (6 bases). V lost 4 bases and J 7 bases, leaving 14 bases between the germline ends. The CDR3 runs to 14 residues. Germline V CDR1 and CDR2: MRHNA, SNTAGT. DNA for the CDR3: TGTGCCAGCAGTGCAACGGGGGAACGAAATGAGCAGTTCTTC. As protein: CASSATGERNEQFF.

The genes are TRBV9 and TRBJ1-1; no firm D call. The length of the CDR3 is 14 residues. Per germline, CDR1 SGDLS and CDR2 YYNGEE. Between the trimmed V and J ends, which lost 1 base and 7 bases, there was a span of 14 bases. The CDR3 spells CASSVISAQDEAFF. CDR3 nucleotides: TGTGCCAGCAGCGTAATTTCGGCGCAGGATGAAGCTTTCTTT.

V usage is TRBV19 and J usage is TRBJ2-2; TRBD2 matches 10 bases. Germline assignment: CDR1 LNHDA and CDR2 SQIVND (reference sequence). CDR3 length equals 15 residues. J gave up 7 bases and V 5 bases, and 7 bases lay outside the gene matches. CDR3 amino acids: CASSETGLAIGELFF. Written as DNA, the CDR3 is TGTGCCAGTAGTGAAACGGGACTAGCGATCGGGGAGCTGTTTTTT. Full variable domain (missing parts from reference TRBV19 and TRBJ2-2): DGGITQSPKYLFRKEGQNVTLSCEQNLNHDAMYWYRQDPGQGLRLIYYSQIVNDFQKGDIAEGYSVSREKKESFPLTVTSAQKNPTAFYLCASSETGLAIGELFFGEGSRLTVL.

The CDR3, as DNA: TGCGCCAGCAGCCAAGATCCATACGGCAGGCCTCTGAACACCGGGGAGCTGTTTTTT. It yields the protein CASSQDPYGRPLNTGELFF. This chain connects TRBV4-1 to TRBJ2-2; no clear D gene. Trimming pared 0 bases from V and 1 base from J, leaving 18 bases between. The germline V gene has CDR1 MGHRA and CDR2 YSYEKL. This CDR3 has 19 residues.

The J gene is TRBJ2-3, the V gene TRBV5-4; 11 positions agree with TRBD2. The V and J ends lost 7 bases and 6 bases, in that order; junction bases with no gene match: 7. Germline CDR1 reads SGHNT; CDR2 reads YYREEE (reference sequence). The CDR3 contains 14 residues. In nucleotides, the CDR3 is TGTGCCAGCGGTAGCGGGGGGGCGGGGGATACGCAGTATTTT. Its protein is CASGSGGAGDTQYF.

V is TRBV7-9 and J is TRBJ1-6; D call uncertain. Trimming pared 5 bases from V and 0 bases from J, leaving 5 bases between. Germline V gene sequence: CDR1 SEHNR, CDR2 FQNEAQ (reference sequence). This CDR3 is built from 14 residues. CDR3 nucleotides: TGTGCCAGCAGCCGGGACTCCTATAATTCACCCCTCCACTTT. It specifies CASSRDSYNSPLHF.

The chain combines TRBV30 with TRBJ1-4; TRBD1 matches at 7 bases. CDR3 length: 14 residues. Germline lookup yields CDR1 GTSNPN and CDR2 SVGIG (reference sequence). The ends lost 3 bases at V and 6 bases at J; junction bases unmatched: 7. The CDR3 nucleotides read TGTGCCTGGAGCCCAGGGGGTTCAGATGAAAAACTGTTTTTT. Translation gives CAWSPGGSDEKLFF.

The rearrangement uses TRBV6-1 and TRBJ1-2, with TRBD1 as a possible D gene (5 bases). The germline CDR1 and CDR2 sequences are MNHNS and SASEGT. V lost 1 base and J 8 bases, leaving 14 bases between the germline ends. The CDR3 has 14 residues. The CDR3 DNA sequence: TGTGCCAGCAGTGAAGGGGGAAAGGGGTACGGCTACACCTTC. This translates into CASSEGGKGYGYTF.

The J gene is TRBJ2-7, the V gene TRBV12-2; TRBD1, as called in the table, went unchecked against the DNA. TRBV12-2 represents a pseudogene. The CDR3 consists of 19 residues. CDR3 residues: CASRSLANAGTGISYEQYF. CDR3 DNA: TGTGCAAGTCGCTCGTTAGCCAACGCCGGGACAGGGATCTCCTACGAGCAGTACTTC.

In its sample, this clone was seen once. V gene TRBV30 combines with J gene TRBJ1-1; D gene ambiguous. The CDR3 is 12 amino acids. Trimming took off 0 bases at V and 5 bases at J, with 7 bases between the two ends. Germline-derived CDR1 and CDR2 are GTSNPN and SVGIG (reference sequence). The CDR3 protein is CAWSVRGTEAFF. The CDR3 bases are TGTGCCTGGAGTGTACGGGGAACTGAAGCTTTCTTT.

The rearrangement joins TRBV15 to TRBJ2-1, with 9 bases aligning to TRBD2. This CDR3 is built from 15 residues. Trimming took 1 base from V and 6 from J; bases not matched to a gene: 4. The V gene's germline CDR1 is LNHNV and CDR2 YYDKDF (reference sequence). The DNA for the CDR3 is TGTGCCACCAGCAGAGCCCTGACTAGCGGCAATGAGCAGTTCTTC. Protein sequence: CATSRALTSGNEQFF.

This clone was seen just once. This rearrangement joins TRBV5-1 to TRBJ1-3; 7 nucleotides match TRBD1. Germline V gene lookup returns CDR1 SGHRS and CDR2 YFSETQ. V was clipped by 0 bases and J by 7 bases; unmatched bases: 4. The CDR3 extends over 14 amino acids. CDR3 coding DNA: TGCGCCAGCAGCTTGGGAGACAGGGTGAACACCATATATTTT. It is translated as CASSLGDRVNTIYF. Supplemented by reference TRBV5-1 and TRBJ1-3, the full variable domain reads KAGVTQTPRYLIKTRGQQVTLSCSPISGHRSVSWYQQTPGQGLQFLFEYFSETQRNKGNFPGRFSGRQFSNSRSEMNVSTLELGDSALYLCASSLGDRVNTIYFGEGSWLTVV.

The genes are TRBV7-3 and TRBJ2-1; perhaps TRBD2 as D (5 bases). Germline CDR1 SGHTA, CDR2 FQGTGA. The CDR3 totals 16 residues. The V and J ends lost 4 bases and 4 bases respectively, with 17 bases between them. CDR3 nucleotides: TGTGCCAGCAGCTACCTCCGGGCCGGGATATACAATGAGCAGTTCTTC. Its protein product is CASSYLRAGIYNEQFF.

This clone was observed once. The genes are TRBV7-9 and TRBJ2-5; a possible D gene is TRBD2 (6 bases). CDR1 is SEHNR, CDR2 FQNEAQ, per germline (reference sequence). The V end lost 6 bases, the J end lost 7 bases, and 18 bases lay between the germline ends. This CDR3 has 14 amino acids. CDR3 nucleotide sequence: TGTGCCAGCAGGGATAGGGACGGGGGTAGGACCCAGTACTTC. Translated, it gives CASRDRDGGRTQYF. Together with reference TRBV7-9 and TRBJ2-5, the CDR3 gives the full variable domain: DTGVSQNPRHKITKRGQNVTFRCDPISEHNRLYWYRQTLGQGPEFLTYFQNEAQLEKSRLLSDRFSAERPKGSFSTLEIQRTEQGDSAMYLCASRDRDGGRTQYFGPGTRLLVL.

This clone was found once. This chain connects TRBV5-1 to TRBJ1-4; 7 bases map to TRBD1. With V trimmed by 0 bases and J by 5 bases, 4 bases remained unmatched. The CDR3 has 15 residues. Germline CDR1 reads SGHRS; CDR2 reads YFSETQ. DNA of the CDR3: TGCGCCAGCAGCTTGGGCGGACAGGAAAATGAAAAACTGTTTTTT. This translates into CASSLGGQENEKLFF.

V usage is TRBV15 and J usage is TRBJ1-6, with D possibly being TRBD1 (6 bases). The CDR3 runs to 16 residues. Germline loops: CDR1 LNHNV, CDR2 YYDKDF (reference sequence). V was clipped by 1 base and J by 12 bases, with 19 bases between them. The CDR3 DNA reads TGTGCCACCAGCAGAGGCCTGGGACACCTAGAACTACCCCTCCACTTT. Residues: CATSRGLGHLELPLHF.

The V gene is TRBV4-3, the J gene TRBJ2-3; D unresolved. CDR3 length: 13 amino acids. Germline V lookup: CDR1 LGHNA, CDR2 YSLEER. Trimming took 3 bases from V and 6 from J, leaving 10 bases between them. The CDR3 coding sequence is TGCGCCAGCAGCCAGGATCTAGTTGATACGCAGTATTTT. Its protein product is CASSQDLVDTQYF.

The chain recombines TRBV4-1 with TRBJ2-1; possible D gene TRBD2, 5 bases. The germline gives CDR1 MGHRA, CDR2 YSYEKL. The V gene lost 4 bases and the J gene lost 5 bases, with 21 bases spanning the gap. CDR3 length: 17 amino acids. CDR3 amino acids: CASSLTNSLSGHNEQFF. In DNA form, the CDR3 reads TGCGCCAGCAGCCTAACGAACTCCCTAAGCGGCCACAATGAGCAGTTCTTC.

This chain uses TRBV7-2 with TRBJ1-2, with D unresolved. This CDR3 contains 17 residues. Trimming removed 5 bases from V and 1 base from J, with 20 bases in between. From germline, CDR1 is SGHTA and CDR2 FQGNSA. CDR3: CASSLGRTYLLNYGYTF. The CDR3 nucleotides are TGTGCCAGCAGCCTAGGCCGCACCTACCTTCTTAACTATGGCTACACCTTC.